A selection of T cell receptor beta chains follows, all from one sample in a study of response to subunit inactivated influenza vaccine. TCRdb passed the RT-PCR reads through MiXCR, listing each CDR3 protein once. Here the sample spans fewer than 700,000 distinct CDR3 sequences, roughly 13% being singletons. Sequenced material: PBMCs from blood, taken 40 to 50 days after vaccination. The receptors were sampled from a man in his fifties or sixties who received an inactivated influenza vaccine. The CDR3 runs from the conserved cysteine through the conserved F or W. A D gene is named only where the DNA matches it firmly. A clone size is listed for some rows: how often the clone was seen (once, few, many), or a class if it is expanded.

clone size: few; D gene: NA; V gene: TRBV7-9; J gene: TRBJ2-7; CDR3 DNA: TGTGCCAGCAGCTTAGCGCTGGAGTATCCCCCTCGCGAGCAGTACTTC; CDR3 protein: CASSLALEYPPREQYF
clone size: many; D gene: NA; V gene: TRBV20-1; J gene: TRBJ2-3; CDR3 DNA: TGCAGTGCTAGTCTCGCGGTTAGCACAGATACGCAGTATTTT; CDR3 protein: CSASLAVSTDTQYF
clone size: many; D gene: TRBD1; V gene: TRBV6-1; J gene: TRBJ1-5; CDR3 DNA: TGTGCCAGCAGAGCAGGGGGGGACAATCAGCCCCAGCATTTT; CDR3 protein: CASRAGGDNQPQHF
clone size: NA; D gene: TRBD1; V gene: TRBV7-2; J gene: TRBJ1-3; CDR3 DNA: TGTGCCAGCAGCAATCGGACAGGGAGATCTGGAAACACCATATATTTT; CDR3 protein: CASSNRTGRSGNTIYF
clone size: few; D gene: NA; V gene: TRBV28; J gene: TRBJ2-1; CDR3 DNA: TGTGCCAGCAGTCTTACTACCGGAGGGGAGCAGTTCTTC; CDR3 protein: CASSLTTGGEQFF
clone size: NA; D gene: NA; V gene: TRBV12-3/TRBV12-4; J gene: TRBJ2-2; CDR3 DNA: TGTGCCAGCATCTGGGGGCAGAACACCGGGGAGCTGTTTTTT; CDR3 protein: CASIWGQNTGELFF
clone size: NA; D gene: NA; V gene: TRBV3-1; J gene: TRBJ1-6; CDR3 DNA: TGTGCCAGCAGCCAAGTCGTCTCACCCCTCCACTTT; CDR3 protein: CASSQVVSPLHF
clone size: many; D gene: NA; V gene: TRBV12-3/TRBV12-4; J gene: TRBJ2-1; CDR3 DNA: TGTGCCAGCAGTTTTGGACCTAACAATGAGCAGTTCTTC; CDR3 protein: CASSFGPNNEQFF
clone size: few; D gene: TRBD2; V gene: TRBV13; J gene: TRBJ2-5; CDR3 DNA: TGTGCCAGCAGCTTGAGTAGCGGGGATCAAGAGACCCAGTACTTC; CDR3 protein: CASSLSSGDQETQYF
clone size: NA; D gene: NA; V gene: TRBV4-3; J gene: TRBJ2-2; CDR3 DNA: TGCGCCAGCAGCCAAGTCTGGGGGGCGAACACCGGGGAGCTGTTTTTT; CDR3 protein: CASSQVWGANTGELFF
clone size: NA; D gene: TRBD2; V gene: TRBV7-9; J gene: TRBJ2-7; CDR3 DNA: TGTGCCAGCAGCTTAGCTCCGGGACTAGCGGGGGCCTACGAGCAGTACTTC; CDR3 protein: CASSLAPGLAGAYEQYF
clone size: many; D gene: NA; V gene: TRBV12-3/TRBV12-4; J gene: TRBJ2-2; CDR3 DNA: TGTGCCAGCAGTTTATGGGGGACCGGGGAGCTGTTTTTT; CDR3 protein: CASSLWGTGELFF
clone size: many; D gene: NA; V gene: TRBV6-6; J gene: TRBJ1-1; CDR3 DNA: TGTGCCAGCAGCGCGGGAGGGGTCACTGAAGCTTTCTTT; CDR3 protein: CASSAGGVTEAFF
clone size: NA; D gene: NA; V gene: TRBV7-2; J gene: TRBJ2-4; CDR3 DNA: TGTGCCAGCAGCTTAGGGACAGTCATTCAGTACTTC; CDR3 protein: CASSLGTVIQYF
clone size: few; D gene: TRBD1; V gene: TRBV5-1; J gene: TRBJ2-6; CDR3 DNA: TGCGCCAGCAGCTTGGGGGACAGGGCCGGGGCCAACGTCCTGACTTTC; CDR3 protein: CASSLGDRAGANVLTF
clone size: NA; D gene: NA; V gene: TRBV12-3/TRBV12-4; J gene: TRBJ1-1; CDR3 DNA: TGTGCCAGCAGTTTAAATAACCCTGAAGCTTTCTTT; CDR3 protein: CASSLNNPEAFF
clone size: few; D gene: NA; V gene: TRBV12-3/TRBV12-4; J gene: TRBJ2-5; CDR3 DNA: TGTGCCAGCAGTTTCCGGGCTGGAGTAGATTCGACCCAGTACTTC; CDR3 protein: CASSFRAGVDSTQYF
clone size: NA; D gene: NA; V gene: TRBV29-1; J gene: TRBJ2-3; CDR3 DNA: TGCAGCGTTCGGATGGGACAAGATACGCAGTATTTT; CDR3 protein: CSVRMGQDTQYF
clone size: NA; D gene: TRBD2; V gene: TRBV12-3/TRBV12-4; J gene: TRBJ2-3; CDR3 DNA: TGTGCCAGCAGTTCACACCTCCGGACTAGCGGGGACACGCAGTATTTT; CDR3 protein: CASSSHLRTSGDTQYF
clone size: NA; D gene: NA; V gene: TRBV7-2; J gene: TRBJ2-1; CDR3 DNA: TGTGCCAGCTTGGGGTTCGATCGAGTCAATGAGCAGTTCTTC; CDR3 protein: CASLGFDRVNEQFF
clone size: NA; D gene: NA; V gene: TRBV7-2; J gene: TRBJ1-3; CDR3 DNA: TGTGCCAGCAGCTCCAACCCAACCTACTACTCTGGAAACACCATATATTTT; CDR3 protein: CASSSNPTYYSGNTIYF
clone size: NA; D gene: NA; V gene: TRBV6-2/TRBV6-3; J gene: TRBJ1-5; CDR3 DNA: TGTGCCAGCAGTCGGCCCGTTGGGACGGGCTTTCCGCCCCAGCATTTT; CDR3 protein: CASSRPVGTGFPPQHF
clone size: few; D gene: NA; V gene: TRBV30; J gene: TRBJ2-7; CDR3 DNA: TGTGCCTGGGGTAGTTGGGAATACGAGCAGTACTTC; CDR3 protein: CAWGSWEYEQYF
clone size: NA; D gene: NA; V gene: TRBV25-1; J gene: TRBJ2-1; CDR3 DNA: TGTGCCAGCAGTGATTTTCAGACACCTTACAATGAGCAGTTCTTC; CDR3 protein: CASSDFQTPYNEQFF
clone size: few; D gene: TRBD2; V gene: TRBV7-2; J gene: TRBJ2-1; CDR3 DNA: TGTGCCAGCAGCTTAGAACTAGCGTCATACAATGAGCAGTTCTTC; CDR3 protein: CASSLELASYNEQFF
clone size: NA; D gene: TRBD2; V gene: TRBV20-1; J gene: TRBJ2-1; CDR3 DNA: TGCAGTGCTTCGAGGACTAGCGGGACCTTATACAATGAGCAGTTCTTC; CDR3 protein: CSASRTSGTLYNEQFF
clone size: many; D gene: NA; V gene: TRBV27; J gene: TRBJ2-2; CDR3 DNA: TGTGCCAGCAGTTTGAGTCTATCGAACACCGGGGAGCTGTTTTTT; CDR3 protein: CASSLSLSNTGELFF
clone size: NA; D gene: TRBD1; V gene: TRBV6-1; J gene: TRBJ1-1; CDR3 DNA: TGTGCCAGCAGTCAGGACAGGGTGAACACTGAAGCTTTCTTT; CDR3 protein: CASSQDRVNTEAFF
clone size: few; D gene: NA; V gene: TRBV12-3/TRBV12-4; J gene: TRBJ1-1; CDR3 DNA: TGTGCCAGCAGTCAAAGGACAGCGGGCACTGAAGCTTTCTTT; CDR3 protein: CASSQRTAGTEAFF
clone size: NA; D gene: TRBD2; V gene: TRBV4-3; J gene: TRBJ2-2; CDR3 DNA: TGCGCCAGCAGCCAACGACTAGCATCGAACACCGGGGTGCTGTTTTTT; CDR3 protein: CASSQRLASNTGVLFF
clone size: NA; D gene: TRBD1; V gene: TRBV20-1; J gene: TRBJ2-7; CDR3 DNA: TGCAGTGCTAGTCGGAATAACAGGGGGTTCCTCGACGAGCAGTACTTC; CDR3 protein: CSASRNNRGFLDEQYF
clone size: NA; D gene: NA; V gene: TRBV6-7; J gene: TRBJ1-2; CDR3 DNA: TGTGCCAGCACCCCCCTGAGGCAGGGAGACTATGGCTACACCTTC; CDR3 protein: CASTPLRQGDYGYTF
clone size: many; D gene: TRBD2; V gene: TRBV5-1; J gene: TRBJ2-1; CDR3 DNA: TGCGCCAGCAGCTCGAGCCGACAATTAGCGGGGGGGCTCGATGAGCAGTTCTTC; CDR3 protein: CASSSSRQLAGGLDEQFF
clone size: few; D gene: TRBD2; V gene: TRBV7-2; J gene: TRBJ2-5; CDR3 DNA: TGTGCCAGCAGAGAACGGGGACTAGTACTGGAGACCCAGTACTTC; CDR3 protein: CASRERGLVLETQYF
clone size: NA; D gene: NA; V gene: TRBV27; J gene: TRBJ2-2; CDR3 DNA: TGTGCCAGCAGTTTAAGAGGGGACCCTCGAGGAGCGAACACCGGGGAGCTGTTTTTT; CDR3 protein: CASSLRGDPRGANTGELFF
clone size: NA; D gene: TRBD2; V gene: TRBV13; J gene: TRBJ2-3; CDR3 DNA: TGTGCCAGCTGCTTAGCCCTAGTAACTAGCGCGTTCACAGATACGCAGTATTTT; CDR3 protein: CASCLALVTSAFTDTQYF
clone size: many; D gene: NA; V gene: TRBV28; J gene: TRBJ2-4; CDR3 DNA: TGTGCCAGCAGTTCTACAGGACTACAAGCCAAAAACATTCAGTACTTC; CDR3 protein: CASSSTGLQAKNIQYF
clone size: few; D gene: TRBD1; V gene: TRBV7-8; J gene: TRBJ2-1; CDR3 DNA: TGTGCCAGCAGCCCCACGGGACAGGGGACATACAATGAGCAGTTCTTC; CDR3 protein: CASSPTGQGTYNEQFF
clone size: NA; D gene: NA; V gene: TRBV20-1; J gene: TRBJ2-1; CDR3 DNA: TGCAGTGCTAGACTCTGGGGGCGTAATGAGCAGTTCTTC; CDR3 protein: CSARLWGRNEQFF
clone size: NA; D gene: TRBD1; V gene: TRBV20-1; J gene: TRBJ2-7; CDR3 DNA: TGCAGTGCTAGAGTACAGGGGTCTTTCATCAACGAGCAGTACTTC; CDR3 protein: CSARVQGSFINEQYF
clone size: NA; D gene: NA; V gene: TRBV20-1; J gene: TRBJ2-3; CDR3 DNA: TGCAGTGCTCTCCGGGGAGGCACAGATACGCAGTATTTT; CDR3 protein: CSALRGGTDTQYF
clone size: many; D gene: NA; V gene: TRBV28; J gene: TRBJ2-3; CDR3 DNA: TGTGCCAGCAGTTTATGGGGGGGTCGCACAGATACGCAGTATTTT; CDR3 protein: CASSLWGGRTDTQYF
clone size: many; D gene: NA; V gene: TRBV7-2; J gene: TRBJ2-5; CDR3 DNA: TGTGCCAGCAGCCGAGATCCGGGACTGGGGGAAGAGACCCAGTACTTC; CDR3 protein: CASSRDPGLGEETQYF
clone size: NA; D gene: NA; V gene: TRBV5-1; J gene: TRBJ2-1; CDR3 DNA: TGCGCCAGCAGGAGGTCGGATAGCAATGAGCAGTTCTTC; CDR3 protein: CASRRSDSNEQFF
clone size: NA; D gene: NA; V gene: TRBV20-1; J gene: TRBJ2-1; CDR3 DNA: TGCAGCGGGACCCGAGACTGGAACTCCTACAATGAGCAGTTCTTC; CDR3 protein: CSGTRDWNSYNEQFF
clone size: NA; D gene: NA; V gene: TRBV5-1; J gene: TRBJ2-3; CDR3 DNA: TGCGCCAGCAGCTTGGTAGGGGTCGGAGGGGCAGATACGCAGTATTTT; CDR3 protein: CASSLVGVGGADTQYF